This record concerns one TCR beta chain sequence. Its target is not known. The data stem from a study of T cell responses to AZD1222 COVID-19 vaccine. Study-level results: Spike-specific TCR repertoires showed rising breadth and depth after two AZD1222 doses.

Profiled with immunoSEQ multiplex PCR; TCRdb holds only in-frame clones, not every one. This table has approximately 75,000 clones, roughly 91% appearing once. The CDR3 runs to 14 residues. Between the trimmed V and J ends, which lost 1 base and 5 bases, there was a span of 12 bases. In germline, CDR1 is SGDLS, CDR2 YYNGEE. The clonotype was recovered from an adult who received the AZD1222 COVID-19 vaccine. The sample here was peripheral blood, taken 28 days after the second AZD1222 dose. The chain carries TRBV9 and TRBJ1-1; D is uncertain. The CDR3 DNA follows: TGTGCCAGCAGCGTAAACGTCTGGTCTACTGAAGCTTTCTTT. Translating gives CASSVNVWSTEAFF. The whole variable domain, filled in from reference TRBV9 and TRBJ1-1, reads DSGVTQTPKHLITATGQRVTLRCSPRSGDLSVYWYQQSLDQGLQFLIQYYNGEERAKGNILERFSAQQFPDLHSELNLSSLELGDSALYFCASSVNVWSTEAFFGQGTRLTVV.